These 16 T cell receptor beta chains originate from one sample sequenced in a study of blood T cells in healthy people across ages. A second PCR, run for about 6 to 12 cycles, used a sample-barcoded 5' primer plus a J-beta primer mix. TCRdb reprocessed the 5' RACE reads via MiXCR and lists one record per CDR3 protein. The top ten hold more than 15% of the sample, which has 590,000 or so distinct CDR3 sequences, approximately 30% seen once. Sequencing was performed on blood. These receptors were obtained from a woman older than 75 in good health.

The CDR3 reads CSAAHDQGRIEQFF. The CDR3, as DNA: TGCAGTGCCGCGCATGACCAGGGTCGTATTGAGCAGTTCTTC. The chain recombines TRBV20-1 with TRBJ2-1; a weak D match, TRBD1 (5 bases). Trimming pared 6 bases from V and 9 bases from J, leaving 21 bases between. There are 14 residues in the CDR3. Looked up from germline, CDR1 is DFQATT and CDR2 is SNEGSKA (reference sequence).

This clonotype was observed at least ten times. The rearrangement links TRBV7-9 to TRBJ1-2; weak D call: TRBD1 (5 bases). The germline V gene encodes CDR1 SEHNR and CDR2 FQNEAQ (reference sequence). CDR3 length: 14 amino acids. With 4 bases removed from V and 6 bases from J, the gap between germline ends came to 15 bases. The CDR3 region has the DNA TGTGCCAGCAGCTCGGGACTCCCCACGGATGGCTACACCTTC. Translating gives CASSSGLPTDGYTF.

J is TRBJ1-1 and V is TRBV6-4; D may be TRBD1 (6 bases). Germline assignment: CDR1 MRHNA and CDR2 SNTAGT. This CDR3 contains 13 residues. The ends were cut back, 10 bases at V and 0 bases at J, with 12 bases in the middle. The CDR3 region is CATRDKMNTEAFF. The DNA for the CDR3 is TGTGCCACCCGGGACAAAATGAACACTGAAGCTTTCTTT.

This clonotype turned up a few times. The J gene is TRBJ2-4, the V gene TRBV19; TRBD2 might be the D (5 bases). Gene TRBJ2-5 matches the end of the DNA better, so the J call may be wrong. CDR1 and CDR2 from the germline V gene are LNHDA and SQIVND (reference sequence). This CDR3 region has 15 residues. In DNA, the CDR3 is TGTGCCAGTAGTATTTTCGCCGGGAAGTGGGAGACCCAGTACTTC. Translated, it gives CASSIFAGKWETQYF.

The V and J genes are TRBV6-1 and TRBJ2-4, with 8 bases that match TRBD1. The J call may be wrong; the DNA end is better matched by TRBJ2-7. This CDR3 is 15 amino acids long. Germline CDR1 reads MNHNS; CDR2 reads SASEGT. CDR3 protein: CAVRPGTGGRDEQYF. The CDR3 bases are TGTGCCGTGCGGCCCGGGACAGGAGGTCGTGACGAGCAGTACTTC.

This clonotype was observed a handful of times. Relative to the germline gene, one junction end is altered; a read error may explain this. The CDR3 protein is CASSLRGGANPEAFF. For the CDR3, the DNA is TGCGCCAGCAGCCTTAGGGGAGGGGCGAACCCTGAAGCTTTCTTT. The chain is built from TRBV5-1 and TRBJ1-1; D might be TRBD1 (5 bases). Germline CDR1 and CDR2: SGHRS and YFSETQ. CDR3 length: 15 amino acids.

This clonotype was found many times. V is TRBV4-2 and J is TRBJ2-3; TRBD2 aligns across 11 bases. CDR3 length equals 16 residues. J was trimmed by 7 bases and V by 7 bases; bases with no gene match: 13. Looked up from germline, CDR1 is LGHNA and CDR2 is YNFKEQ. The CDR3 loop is CASTPAGTSGGNTQYF. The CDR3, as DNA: TGTGCCAGCACCCCAGCTGGGACTAGCGGCGGAAATACGCAGTATTTT.

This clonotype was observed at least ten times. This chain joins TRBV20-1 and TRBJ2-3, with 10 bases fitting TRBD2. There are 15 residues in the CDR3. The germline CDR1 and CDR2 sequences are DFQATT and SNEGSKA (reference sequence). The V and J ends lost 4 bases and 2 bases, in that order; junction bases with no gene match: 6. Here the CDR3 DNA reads TGCAGTGCTATAACACTAGCGGGGCTCACAGATACGCAGTATTTT. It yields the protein CSAITLAGLTDTQYF.

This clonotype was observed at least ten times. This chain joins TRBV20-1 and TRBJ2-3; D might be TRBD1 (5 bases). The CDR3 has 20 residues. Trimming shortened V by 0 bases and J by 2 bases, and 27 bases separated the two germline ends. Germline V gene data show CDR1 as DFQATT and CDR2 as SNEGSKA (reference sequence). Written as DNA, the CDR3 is TGCAGTGCTAGAGATTGGGGCAGTACTCCACTTCACACCACCACAGATACGCAGTATTTT. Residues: CSARDWGSTPLHTTTDTQYF.

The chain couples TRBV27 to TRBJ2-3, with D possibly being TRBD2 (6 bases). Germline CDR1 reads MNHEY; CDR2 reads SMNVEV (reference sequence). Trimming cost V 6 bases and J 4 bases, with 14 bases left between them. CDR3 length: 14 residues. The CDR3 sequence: CASRRRGSPDTQYF. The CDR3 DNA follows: TGTGCCAGCAGGAGGCGGGGTAGTCCAGATACGCAGTATTTT.

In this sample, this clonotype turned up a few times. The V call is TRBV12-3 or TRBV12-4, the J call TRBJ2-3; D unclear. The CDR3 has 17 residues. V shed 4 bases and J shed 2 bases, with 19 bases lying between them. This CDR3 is CASSSASALSPTDTQYF. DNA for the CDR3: TGTGCCAGCAGTTCAGCGAGCGCACTATCACCCACAGATACGCAGTATTTT.

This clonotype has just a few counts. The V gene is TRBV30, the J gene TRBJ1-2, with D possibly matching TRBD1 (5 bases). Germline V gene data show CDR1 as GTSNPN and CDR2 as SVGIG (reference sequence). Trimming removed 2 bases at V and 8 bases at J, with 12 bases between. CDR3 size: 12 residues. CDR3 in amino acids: CAWSPTGEGYTF. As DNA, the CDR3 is TGTGCCTGGAGTCCTACAGGAGAGGGCTACACCTTC.

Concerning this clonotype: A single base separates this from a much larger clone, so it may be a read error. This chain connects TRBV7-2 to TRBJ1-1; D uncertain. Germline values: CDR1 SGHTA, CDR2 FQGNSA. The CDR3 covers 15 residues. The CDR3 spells CARSLDSGSNTEAFF. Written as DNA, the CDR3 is TGTGCCCGCAGCTTAGATAGTGGCAGTAACACTGAAGCTTTCTTT.

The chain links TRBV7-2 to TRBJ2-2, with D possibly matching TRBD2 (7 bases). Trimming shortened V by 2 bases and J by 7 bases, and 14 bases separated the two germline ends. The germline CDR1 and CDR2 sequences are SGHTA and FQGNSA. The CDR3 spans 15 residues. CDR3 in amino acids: CASSLRGGRIGELFF. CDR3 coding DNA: TGTGCCAGCAGCTTACGCGGGGGCCGTATCGGGGAGCTGTTTTTT.

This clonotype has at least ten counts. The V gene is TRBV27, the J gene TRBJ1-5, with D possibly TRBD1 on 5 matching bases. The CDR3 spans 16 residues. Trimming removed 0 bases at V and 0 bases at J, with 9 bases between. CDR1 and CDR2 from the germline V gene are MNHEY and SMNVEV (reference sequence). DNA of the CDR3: TGTGCCAGCAGTTTATCATACAGGAGTAGCAATCAGCCCCAGCATTTT. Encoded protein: CASSLSYRSSNQPQHF.

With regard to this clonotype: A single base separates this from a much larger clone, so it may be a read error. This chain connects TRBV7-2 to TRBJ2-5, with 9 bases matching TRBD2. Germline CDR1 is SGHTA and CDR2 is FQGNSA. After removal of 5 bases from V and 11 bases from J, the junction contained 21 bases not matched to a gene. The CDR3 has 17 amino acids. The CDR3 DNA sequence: TGTGCCAGCAGCCGCGCGACAGGGCGGGGGGGCCGCAATGAGCAGTACTTC. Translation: CASSRATGRGGRNEQYF.